The 32 T cell receptor beta chains below were found in one sample sequenced in a study of blood T cell repertoires in COVID-19. Measured with immunoSEQ multiplex PCR; TCRdb has only the in-frame clones, and not every one. This repertoire shows hundreds of thousands of clones, roughly 87% found once; its top ten account for around 2.6%. Sequencing was carried out using PBMCs or T cells enriched from blood (not recorded which). These receptors all stem from a woman under 40 with acute COVID-19.

This chain uses TRBV6-2 or TRBV6-3 with TRBJ2-4, with TRBD1 as a possible D gene (7 bases). Trimming took 2 bases from V and 4 from J, leaving 18 bases between them. Germline CDR1 MNHEY, CDR2 SVGEGT. The CDR3 spans 17 residues. The CDR3 loop is CASSYGGTANLKNIQYF. The CDR3 region has the DNA TGTGCCAGCAGTTACGGAGGGACAGCCAACTTAAAAAACATTCAGTACTTC.

The chain links TRBV5-6 to TRBJ1-6, with D tentatively TRBD1 (5 bases). CDR3 length equals 14 residues. Germline loops: CDR1 SGHDT, CDR2 YYEEEE. Trimming took off 0 bases at V and 7 bases at J, with 8 bases between the two ends. The CDR3 spells CASSLAGHNSPLHF. DNA for the CDR3: TGTGCCAGCAGCTTGGCAGGGCACAATTCACCCCTCCACTTT.

By sample fraction, this clone is medium-sized. Written as DNA, the CDR3 is TGTGCCAGCAGCAAAGGACAGGGTGGCTACACCTTC. Residues: CASSKGQGGYTF. The chain is built from TRBV21-1 and TRBJ1-2; TRBD1 is taken as the D call from the table, unchecked against the DNA. TRBV21-1 is listed as a pseudogene. The CDR3 extends over 12 amino acids.

The chain uses TRBV21-1 and TRBJ1-1; TRBD1 reflects the table's D call only, with no check against the DNA. TRBV21-1 is a pseudogene locus. The CDR3 runs to 13 residues. The CDR3 sequence is CASSKVPGVKAFF. In nucleotides, the CDR3 is TGTGCCAGCAGCAAAGTCCCAGGTGTGAAAGCTTTCTTT.

The chain uses TRBV27 and TRBJ1-1; the D gene is possibly TRBD1 (6 bases). The germline gives CDR1 MNHEY, CDR2 SMNVEV (reference sequence). The CDR3 totals 16 residues. Trimming stripped 6 bases from V and 0 bases from J, with 17 bases between. CDR3 sequence: CASREQGEGLNTEAFF. The CDR3 DNA is TGTGCCAGCAGGGAACAGGGAGAGGGTTTGAACACTGAAGCTTTCTTT.

This chain connects TRBV25-1 to TRBJ2-7; maybe TRBD1 (6 bases). The V gene's germline CDR1 is MGHDK and CDR2 SYGVNS. The CDR3 loop spans 13 amino acids. With 10 bases removed from V and 0 bases from J, the gap between germline ends came to 13 bases. The CDR3 sequence is CATKGENSYEQYF. In DNA, the CDR3 is TGTGCCACCAAGGGGGAGAACTCCTACGAGCAGTACTTC.

Here the CDR3 reads CASSLQQGAAGELFF. The CDR3 bases are TGTGCCAGCAGCTTACAGCAGGGGGCGGCCGGGGAGCTGTTTTTT. V usage is TRBV7-9 and J usage is TRBJ2-2, with 8 nucleotides matching TRBD1. This CDR3 spans 15 amino acids. Per the germline V gene, CDR1 is SEHNR and CDR2 is FQNEAQ (reference sequence). V lost 2 bases to trimming and J lost 6 bases; unmatched junction nucleotides: 5.

The chain has TRBV2 and TRBJ2-3; 7 bases map to TRBD1. The CDR3 consists of 14 residues. V was pared by 11 bases and J by 4 bases, with 12 bases of the junction left unmatched. Germline V gene lookup returns CDR1 SNHLY and CDR2 FYNNEI. The CDR3 here is CAASGTASPDTQYF. CDR3 nucleotides: TGTGCCGCTTCCGGGACAGCCTCCCCAGATACGCAGTATTTT. Using reference TRBV2 and TRBJ2-3 for the parts outside the CDR3, the full variable domain is EPEVTQTPSHQVTQMGQEVILRCVPISNHLYFYWYRQILGQKVEFLVSFYNNEISEKSEIFDDQFSVERPDGSNFTLKIRSTKLEDSAMYFCAASGTASPDTQYFGPGTRLTVL.

This clone was detected a few times. The V call is TRBV4-1, the J call TRBJ2-3; D is possibly TRBD1 (5 bases). The germline CDR1 and CDR2 sequences are MGHRA and YSYEKL. V was trimmed by 1 base and J by 3 bases, leaving 11 bases between them. The CDR3 is 15 amino acids. CDR3 region: CASSQVQGRTDTQYF. DNA of the CDR3: TGCGCCAGCAGCCAAGTGCAGGGCAGGACAGATACGCAGTATTTT.

The chain employs TRBV5-1 and TRBJ2-1; 12 bases line up with TRBD2. From germline, CDR1 is SGHRS and CDR2 YFSETQ. This CDR3 contains 15 residues. J gave up 12 bases and V 0 bases, and 7 bases lay outside the gene matches. The CDR3, as DNA: TGCGCCAGCAGCTTGGATACTAGCGGGGGGAACAGGCAGTTCTTC. It translates to CASSLDTSGGNRQFF.

V is TRBV6-6 and J is TRBJ2-2; D remains ambiguous. Germline V gene sequence: CDR1 MNHNY, CDR2 SVGAGI (reference sequence). V lost 2 bases and J 4 bases, leaving 14 bases between the germline ends. The CDR3 loop spans 16 amino acids. CDR3 DNA sequence: TGTGCCAGCAGTTACACGGCGGCAGTGGGCACCGGGGAGCTGTTTTTT. Protein: CASSYTAAVGTGELFF.

The rearrangement uses TRBV10-1 and TRBJ2-7, with D perhaps TRBD1 (6 bases). The CDR3 length is 13 residues. V gave up 6 bases and J gave up 2 bases, with 11 bases separating them. Looked up from germline, CDR1 is WNHNN and CDR2 is SYGVQD (reference sequence). The DNA of the CDR3 is TGCGCCAGCAGCCCAGGGGAGACCTACGAGCAGTACTTC. It specifies CASSPGETYEQYF.

The J gene is TRBJ1-5, the V gene TRBV20-1; TRBD1 is a possible D gene (5 bases). Germline assignment: CDR1 DFQATT and CDR2 SNEGSKA (reference sequence). CDR3 length equals 16 residues. With 3 bases removed from V and 4 bases from J, the gap between germline ends came to 19 bases. The CDR3 nucleotides are TGCAGTGCTAGTGGTTCGGCTTCAGGGCGGAATCAGCCCCAGCATTTT. Protein: CSASGSASGRNQPQHF.

This rearrangement joins TRBV7-8 to TRBJ1-2; 8 nucleotides align to TRBD1. Per the germline V gene, CDR1 is SGHVS and CDR2 is FQNEAQ. There are 14 residues in the CDR3. Germline trimming cut 5 bases from V and 8 bases from J; bases unmatched to any gene: 10. The CDR3 DNA reads as TGTGCCAGCAGCCGAGCCGGACAGGGAAGGGGCTACACCTTC. It encodes CASSRAGQGRGYTF.

V usage is TRBV28 and J usage is TRBJ2-3, with TRBD1 matching 7 bases. This CDR3 has 15 amino acids. Germline V gene lookup returns CDR1 MDHEN and CDR2 SYDVKM. The ends lost 1 base at V and 4 bases at J; junction bases unmatched: 5. This CDR3 reads CASSLLTQGSDTQYF. As DNA, the CDR3 is TGTGCCAGCAGTTTATTAACACAGGGGTCAGATACGCAGTATTTT. The entire variable domain, with the rest obtained from reference TRBV28 and TRBJ2-3, is as follows: DVKVTQSSRYLVKRTGEKVFLECVQDMDHENMFWYRQDPGLGLRLIYFSYDVKMKEKGDIPEGYSVSREKKERFSLILESASTNQTSMYLCASSLLTQGSDTQYFGPGTRLTVL.

This chain uses TRBV6-1 with TRBJ1-3; D gene ambiguous. The CDR3 sequence is 16 residues long. V gave up 1 base and J gave up 0 bases, with 10 bases separating them. The V gene's germline CDR1 is MNHNS and CDR2 SASEGT. This chain's CDR3 is CASSEGTYRSGNTIYF. The CDR3 DNA follows: TGTGCCAGCAGTGAAGGAACCTATCGCTCTGGAAACACCATATATTTT.

In this sample, this clone turned up once. V and J are TRBV6-2 or TRBV6-3 and TRBJ1-2; a weak D match, TRBD1 (5 bases). Trimming took 5 bases from V and 8 from J, leaving 15 bases between them. The CDR3 extends over 13 amino acids. Germline CDR1 is MNHEY and CDR2 is SVGEGT. CDR3 loop: CASSGGDLWGYTF. DNA of the CDR3: TGTGCCAGCAGTGGAGGGGACCTCTGGGGCTACACCTTC.

The J gene is TRBJ2-1, the V gene TRBV7-8; D is undetermined. The CDR3 is 16 residues long. The germline V gene has CDR1 SGHVS and CDR2 FQNEAQ. Deletions cut 6 bases from V and 0 bases from J, with 15 bases between. CDR3 bases: TGTGCCAGCAGTCTGCGGAGCCCGAGCTCCTACAATGAGCAGTTCTTC. Its translation is CASSLRSPSSYNEQFF. Full variable domain (outside the CDR3, taken from reference TRBV7-8 and TRBJ2-1): GAGVSQSPRYKVAKRGQDVALRCDPISGHVSLFWYQQALGQGPEFLTYFQNEAQLDKSGLPSDRFFAERPEGSVSTLKIQRTQQEDSAVYLCASSLRSPSSYNEQFFGPGTRLTVL.

This chain connects TRBV5-1 to TRBJ2-7; maybe TRBD1 (6 bases). Germline V CDR1 and CDR2: SGHRS, YFSETQ. V was trimmed by 0 bases and J by 2 bases, leaving 9 bases between them. CDR3 size: 14 residues. This CDR3 reads CASSLVAGAYEQYF. The CDR3, as DNA: TGCGCCAGCAGCTTGGTGGCAGGGGCCTACGAGCAGTACTTC.

The chain recombines TRBV24-1 with TRBJ2-2; D uncertain. The germline V gene has CDR1 KGHDR and CDR2 SFDVKD. The germline V and J ends were trimmed by 1 base and 8 bases, with 4 bases remaining between them. This CDR3 has 12 amino acids. CDR3 sequence reads: CATSDFQGELFF. The DNA of the CDR3 is TGTGCCACCAGTGATTTTCAAGGGGAGCTGTTTTTT.

The chain uses TRBV5-4 and TRBJ2-5, with TRBD2 identical over 13 bases. Germline CDR1 SGHNT, CDR2 YYREEE (reference sequence). This CDR3 comprises 19 residues. V gave up 2 bases and J gave up 4 bases; unmatched junction bases: 14. The CDR3 loop reads CASSLLAGGPTPGTETQYF. The CDR3 nucleotides read TGTGCCAGCAGCTTACTAGCGGGGGGGCCGACTCCAGGTACAGAGACCCAGTACTTC. Supplemented by reference TRBV5-4 and TRBJ2-5, the full variable domain reads ETGVTQSPTHLIKTRGQQVTLRCSSQSGHNTVSWYQQALGQGPQFIFQYYREEENGRGNFPPRFSGLQFPNYSSELNVNALELDDSALYLCASSLLAGGPTPGTETQYFGPGTRLLVL.

This chain connects TRBV9 to TRBJ2-1; 10 bases fit TRBD2. V lost 6 bases to trimming and J lost 4 bases; unmatched junction nucleotides: 7. Germline V gives CDR1 SGDLS, CDR2 YYNGEE. This CDR3 is built from 15 residues. Here the CDR3 reads CASTLGLADYNEQFF. The CDR3 DNA follows: TGTGCCAGCACCTTAGGACTAGCGGATTACAATGAGCAGTTCTTC.

The V call is TRBV7-2, the J call TRBJ1-1, with a possible D match to TRBD1 (6 bases). CDR3 length equals 13 residues. Germline-derived CDR1 and CDR2 are SGHTA and FQGNSA. Trimming took 3 bases from V and 8 from J, leaving 13 bases between them. This chain's CDR3 is CASSLSGTQEAFF. The CDR3 nucleotides read TGTGCCAGCAGCTTGTCCGGGACACAAGAAGCTTTCTTT.

The chain uses TRBV6-6 and TRBJ1-3, with 7 bases aligning to TRBD1. Germline V gives CDR1 MNHNY, CDR2 SVGAGI (reference sequence). Trimming cost V 7 bases and J 1 base; bases outside gene matches: 7. CDR3 size: 15 residues. The CDR3 nucleotides read TGTGCCAGCACCCCGGAGGGGGCTTCTGGAAACACCATATATTTT. It encodes CASTPEGASGNTIYF.

The chain has TRBV28 and TRBJ1-5; the D gene is possibly TRBD1 (5 bases). This CDR3 spans 14 amino acids. Trimming left V 8 bases short and J 5 bases short, with 16 bases between. Germline loops: CDR1 MDHEN, CDR2 SYDVKM. As DNA, the CDR3 is TGTGCCAGCTCAAAAGGAGGGGCCTATCAGCCCCAGCATTTT. Protein sequence: CASSKGGAYQPQHF. Filled out from reference TRBV28 and TRBJ1-5, the complete variable domain reads DVKVTQSSRYLVKRTGEKVFLECVQDMDHENMFWYRQDPGLGLRLIYFSYDVKMKEKGDIPEGYSVSREKKERFSLILESASTNQTSMYLCASSKGGAYQPQHFGDGTRLSIL.

V and J are TRBV27 and TRBJ2-3, with 8 nucleotides matching TRBD2. Trimming removed 6 bases from V and 0 bases from J; junction bases left unmatched: 11. The CDR3 has 17 residues. Germline assignment: CDR1 MNHEY and CDR2 SMNVEV (reference sequence). CDR3 nucleotides: TGTGCCAGCAGGGCGGGAGGCGACACTCCGAGCACAGATACGCAGTATTTT. Its translation is CASRAGGDTPSTDTQYF.

The V call is TRBV5-4, the J call TRBJ2-5; TRBD2 agrees at 9 bases. Germline V gene sequence: CDR1 SGHNT, CDR2 YYREEE (reference sequence). The CDR3 spans 16 residues. V lost 4 bases and J lost 3; bases outside the gene matches: 10. The chain's CDR3 is CASSAQTSGSKETQYF. For the CDR3, the DNA is TGTGCCAGCAGCGCTCAGACTAGCGGTTCTAAAGAGACCCAGTACTTC.

The chain carries TRBV27 and TRBJ1-2, with 9 bases lining up with TRBD1. Germline V CDR1 and CDR2: MNHEY, SMNVEV (reference sequence). The trim removed 5 bases at V and 6 bases at J, leaving 7 bases unmatched. This CDR3 is 14 amino acids long. CDR3 protein: CASSLSGTGNGYTF. Here the CDR3 DNA reads TGTGCCAGCAGTCTTTCCGGGACAGGGAATGGCTACACCTTC.

V gene TRBV19 combines with J gene TRBJ1-5; D is possibly TRBD1 (6 bases). The CDR3 runs 14 residues. The V end was cut by 5 bases, the J end by 5 bases, with 13 bases between. Germline V CDR1 and CDR2: LNHDA, SQIVND (reference sequence). The CDR3 here is CASSLDSHYQPQHF. The CDR3 DNA is TGTGCCAGTAGTTTGGACAGTCATTATCAGCCCCAGCATTTT.

The chain recombines TRBV7-2 with TRBJ2-3; possible D gene TRBD2, 6 bases. This CDR3 contains 14 residues. V was clipped by 4 bases and J by 10 bases, with 18 bases between them. From germline, CDR1 is SGHTA and CDR2 FQGNSA. The CDR3 DNA follows: TGTGCCAGCAGCTCCCCGGGACTCCAGCCCCCGCAGTATTTT. It is translated as CASSSPGLQPPQYF.

This chain links TRBV4-1 with TRBJ1-1; weak D call: TRBD1 (5 bases). Trimming pared 2 bases from V and 6 bases from J, leaving 7 bases between. This CDR3 has 12 residues. Germline V gene lookup returns CDR1 MGHRA and CDR2 YSYEKL. CDR3 DNA sequence: TGCGCCAGCAGCCAACAGGGCGCTGAAGCTTTCTTT. Translated: CASSQQGAEAFF.

This chain connects TRBV10-3 to TRBJ2-3; 10 bases are shared with TRBD1. The CDR3 sequence is 18 residues long. J gave up 6 bases and V 6 bases, and 18 bases lay outside the gene matches. Germline V gives CDR1 ENHRY, CDR2 SYGVKD. The CDR3 DNA follows: TGTGCCATCAGACCCGACAGGGGGCCGGACCCGAGATGGGATACGCAGTATTTT. Its translation is CAIRPDRGPDPRWDTQYF.